This entry lists 4 T cell receptor beta chains sequenced from one sample in a study of T cell repertoires in cytomegalovirus infection. TCRdb analysed the reads with MiXCR anew, one entry per CDR3 protein. This sample has under 850,000 distinct CDR3 sequences, with 35% found just once. Sequencing used PBMCs. Source of these receptors: a human donor in good health (CMV status not recorded). Some clones in this sample may be carry-over from other donors' samples.

Here the CDR3 DNA reads TGTGCCAGCAGGGGTGGGGCTAGCTTGGACGAGCAGTACTTC. It codes for CASRGGASLDEQYF. J is TRBJ2-7 and V is TRBV6-1; D could derive from TRBD1 or TRBD2 (5 bases each). CDR3 length: 14 residues. Germline CDR1 reads MNHNS; CDR2 reads SASEGT. V was cut by 6 bases and J by 5 bases, with 17 bases left in between.

The genes are TRBV7-8 and TRBJ2-1; unclear D gene. V gave up 3 bases and J gave up 0 bases, with 12 bases separating them. Germline assignment: CDR1 SGHVS and CDR2 FQNEAQ. This CDR3 region has 16 residues. CDR3 DNA: TGTGCCAGCAGCTTGATCATCGACCCCTCCTACAATGAGCAGTTCTTC. Translation: CASSLIIDPSYNEQFF.

The rearrangement uses TRBV20-1 and TRBJ2-1; 8 bases line up with TRBD2. The CDR3 runs 19 residues. V lost 1 base, J lost 7 bases, and 21 bases stayed unmatched. Germline V gene sequence: CDR1 DFQATT, CDR2 SNEGSKA (reference sequence). CDR3 loop: CSARGFGAITSGGWNEQFF. CDR3 DNA sequence: TGCAGTGCTAGAGGTTTCGGGGCTATAACTAGCGGAGGTTGGAATGAGCAGTTCTTC.

In its sample, this clonotype was seen many times. In DNA form, the CDR3 reads TGTGCCAGCTCATCCGGGACAGGGAACTACGAGCAGTACTTC. It translates to CASSSGTGNYEQYF. This rearrangement joins TRBV7-9 to TRBJ2-7; 9 nucleotides line up with TRBD1. Germline CDR1 SEHNR, CDR2 FQNEAQ (reference sequence). The CDR3 sequence is 14 residues long. V lost 8 bases to trimming and J lost 3 bases; unmatched junction nucleotides: 8.